The clone carrying this T cell receptor (beta chain) appeared a few times. Its target is unknown. These data come from a study of CD8+CD57+ T cells in acquired aplastic anemia. Study context: Mean yield of DNA from sorted CD4+ and CD8+ cells was approximately 3 ug.

General study findings and limits: Comparison of patients with controls identified around 31 shared CD8+ CDR3 sequences. Any difference that existed in CD8+ Simpson's diversity between patients and controls was not significant.

CDR3 length: 16 amino acids. CDR1 MNHNS and CDR2 SASEGT come from the germline V gene. V lost 6 bases and J 4 bases, leaving 21 bases between the germline ends. Genomic DNA acted as the template from which TCR beta VDJ combination and CDR3 sequence profiling were carried out. Each CDR3 protein is one row after TCRdb ran MiXCR on the reads. The table includes 200,000 or so distinct CDR3 sequences, around three fifths detected once. The rearrangement links TRBV6-1 to TRBJ1-1, with D unclear. The source of this sequence is a human donor with severe aplastic anemia or a healthy control (not recorded which). Sequences were obtained from sorted CD4+, CD8+, or CD8+CD57+ T cells (not recorded which) from PBMCs. For the CDR3, the DNA is TGTGCCAGCAGCCCCGGGCTTGTAATCGGTTCCACTGAAGCTTTCTTT. As protein: CASSPGLVIGSTEAFF.